This T cell receptor (beta chain) was recovered during a study of OX40 agonist ivuxolimab in advanced cancers. On the study more broadly: An anti-OX40 (CD134) antibody with agonistic activity, ivuxolimab, was administered to patients. Partial response was recorded in three patients: one hepatocellular carcinoma and two cutaneous melanoma cases.

Sequenced by immunoSEQ multiplex PCR; TCRdb stores in-frame clones only, minus some. The repertoire includes about 14,000 clones, 75% to 85% of them detected once, and around a third sits in the top ten. Trimming took 6 bases from V and 1 from J, leaving 10 bases between them. There are 13 residues in the CDR3. From germline, CDR1 is SNHLY and CDR2 FYNNEI. The chain recombines TRBV2 with TRBJ2-7; TRBD1 is a possible D gene (5 bases). Sequencing was performed on CD4+ or CD8+ T cells sorted from blood, taken in a trial of the OX40 agonist ivuxolimab. The TCR was taken from an adult with an advanced solid tumor such as melanoma, head and neck, liver or kidney cancer. The CDR3 protein is CASRLTESYEQYF. CDR3 in DNA: TGTGCCAGCAGACTGACAGAATCCTACGAGCAGTACTTC.